The 26 T cell receptor beta chains below all came from one sample that was sequenced in a study of blood T cells in healthy people across ages. A second roughly 6 to 11 cycle PCR used barcoded and J-beta primers. MiXCR, applied by TCRdb to the 5' RACE reads, yields one record per CDR3 protein. The table shows 1 million or so distinct CDR3 sequences, with 20% to 25% occurring only once. Separately, the same data were catalogued under a study of T cells of mothers and their children.

Sequencing was carried out using blood. Receptors originate from a girl aged 2 to 10 in good health.

This clonotype has just a few counts. The CDR3 here is CASMDPLQPNYGYTF. CDR3 sequence (DNA): TGTGCCAGCATGGACCCTTTACAGCCGAACTATGGCTACACCTTC. This chain uses TRBV7-2 with TRBJ1-2, with no clear D. The germline V gene encodes CDR1 SGHTA and CDR2 FQGNSA. The V end was cut by 7 bases, the J end by 2 bases, with 17 bases between. This CDR3 region has 15 residues.

This chain joins TRBV7-2 and TRBJ2-1; D may be TRBD1 or TRBD2 (6 bases each). V lost 3 bases to trimming and J lost 5 bases, with 17 bases between them. This CDR3 has 16 amino acids. From germline, CDR1 is SGHTA and CDR2 FQGNSA. CDR3 protein: CASSFLGGGKNNEQFF. In DNA, the CDR3 is TGTGCCAGCAGCTTTTTAGGAGGGGGAAAAAACAATGAGCAGTTCTTC.

The chain has TRBV9 and TRBJ2-1; D remains ambiguous. V was cut by 0 bases and J by 8 bases, with 6 bases left in between. This CDR3 spans 12 amino acids. Per the germline V gene, CDR1 is SGDLS and CDR2 is YYNGEE. The CDR3 is CASSVAPDEQFF. DNA of the CDR3: TGTGCCAGCAGCGTAGCACCCGATGAGCAGTTCTTC. The complete variable domain, with remaining parts taken from reference TRBV9 and TRBJ2-1, reads DSGVTQTPKHLITATGQRVTLRCSPRSGDLSVYWYQQSLDQGLQFLIQYYNGEERAKGNILERFSAQQFPDLHSELNLSSLELGDSALYFCASSVAPDEQFFGPGTRLTVL.

In this sample, this clonotype turned up a few times. At one end, the junction sequence differs from germline, possibly due to a read error. The rearrangement links TRBV29-1 to TRBJ2-7, with TRBD2 identical over 9 bases. The J call may be wrong; the DNA end is better matched by TRBJ2-5. This CDR3 comprises 14 residues. CDR1 and CDR2 from the germline V gene are SQVTM and ANQGSEA. Here the CDR3 DNA reads TGCAGCGTACCGGGACTAGCAAACCAACAGACCCAGTACTTC. Its protein product is CSVPGLANQQTQYF.

The chain recombines TRBV5-5 with TRBJ2-1; D is unresolved. The germline CDR1 and CDR2 sequences are SGHKS and YYEKEE (reference sequence). V dropped 1 base and J dropped 0 bases, with 8 bases sitting between them. The CDR3 is 15 amino acids. The CDR3 nucleotides read TGTGCCAGCAGCTTGCTACCTAGCTCCTACAATGAGCAGTTCTTC. Translation: CASSLLPSSYNEQFF.

The chain employs TRBV6-2 or TRBV6-3 and TRBJ2-5; 12 bases align to TRBD2. This CDR3 spans 16 amino acids. With 10 bases clipped from V and 1 base from J, the junction kept 10 bases outside the gene matches. Germline-derived CDR1 and CDR2 are MNHEY and SVGEGT. The CDR3 nucleotides read TGTGCCACTGATACTAGCGGGGGGAGTCCCCAAGAGACCCAGTACTTC. Translating gives CATDTSGGSPQETQYF.

The V call is TRBV12-3 or TRBV12-4, the J call TRBJ1-5; a weak D match, TRBD1 (5 bases). Trimming pared 2 bases from V and 6 bases from J, leaving 14 bases between. This CDR3 has 15 amino acids. The CDR3 coding sequence is TGTGCCAGCAGTTTACTGTTAGGGGTGGGTCAGCCCCAGCATTTT. It codes for CASSLLLGVGQPQHF.

The chain couples TRBV20-1 to TRBJ1-2, with 9 bases fitting TRBD1. This CDR3 is 17 amino acids long. The V segment lost 5 bases and the J segment 6 bases; nucleotides outside the gene matches: 19. Per the germline V gene, CDR1 is DFQATT and CDR2 is SNEGSKA (reference sequence). The CDR3 sequence: CSAGGTSTLQGANGYTF. In DNA form, the CDR3 reads TGCAGTGCTGGGGGGACATCGACCTTACAGGGGGCAAATGGCTACACCTTC.

This clonotype was detected only a few times. This chain uses TRBV6-5 with TRBJ2-1, with TRBD2 identical over 9 bases. This CDR3 is 14 amino acids long. The germline gives CDR1 MNHEY, CDR2 SVGAGI. V was clipped by 5 bases and J by 6 bases; unmatched bases: 5. CDR3 DNA: TGTGCCAGCAGTGCGGGAGGGTCCCCCAATGAGCAGTTCTTC. The encoded protein is CASSAGGSPNEQFF.

This sequence joins TRBV5-5 and TRBJ2-5, with TRBD1 as a possible D gene (5 bases). The CDR3 contains 13 residues. Germline assignment: CDR1 SGHKS and CDR2 YYEKEE (reference sequence). V lost 6 bases and J 3 bases, leaving 12 bases between the germline ends. The CDR3: CASKRPGKETQYF. Written as DNA, the CDR3 is TGTGCCAGCAAAAGGCCAGGGAAAGAGACCCAGTACTTC.

V usage is TRBV5-1 and J usage is TRBJ2-5; no firm D call. Trimming removed 2 bases at V and 1 base at J, with 6 bases between. The CDR3 has 13 residues. CDR1 and CDR2 from the germline V gene are SGHRS and YFSETQ. The DNA for the CDR3 is TGCGCCAGCAGCTTCACGGTCCAAGAGACCCAGTACTTC. Its translation is CASSFTVQETQYF.

V is TRBV20-1 and J is TRBJ1-1; possibly TRBD1 for D (6 bases). V lost 2 bases and J 6 bases, leaving 13 bases between the germline ends. From germline, CDR1 is DFQATT and CDR2 SNEGSKA (reference sequence). CDR3 length: 13 residues. DNA of the CDR3: TGCAGTGCTAGACAGGGGTTAGGTCCTGAAGCTTTCTTT. This gives the protein CSARQGLGPEAFF.

The genes are TRBV14 and TRBJ2-1, with TRBD1 identical over 8 bases. The J call is doubtful: the DNA matches TRBJ2-5 better. This CDR3 has 15 amino acids. CDR1 and CDR2 from the germline V gene are SGHDN and FVKESK. CDR3 residues: CASSQEDRARETQYF. The DNA of the CDR3 is TGTGCCAGCAGCCAAGAGGACAGGGCGAGGGAGACCCAGTACTTC.

This clonotype was counted only a few times. V and J are TRBV28 and TRBJ2-5; D ambiguous. The J call may not be correct, given that the DNA end is closer to TRBJ2-7. This CDR3 has 13 residues. Germline CDR1 is MDHEN and CDR2 is SYDVKM. Written as DNA, the CDR3 is TGTGCCAGCGTCCCGTCTAGAATCTACGAGCAGTACTTC. Its translation is CASVPSRIYEQYF.

In this sample, this clonotype turned up a few times. The gene calls are TRBV20-1 and TRBJ1-5; possibly TRBD1 for D (5 bases). V was pared by 8 bases and J by 4 bases, with 12 bases between. The CDR3 is 12 amino acids. Germline V gives CDR1 DFQATT, CDR2 SNEGSKA (reference sequence). DNA for the CDR3: TGCAGTCTACGGGACGGGAATCAGCCCCAGCATTTT. It specifies CSLRDGNQPQHF.

Written as DNA, the CDR3 is TGCGCCAGCAGCCAAGCGGTTACCACACCTGGGAAAAACATTCAGTACTTC. This gives the protein CASSQAVTTPGKNIQYF. The V call is TRBV4-3, the J call TRBJ2-4, with no clear D. Between the trimmed V and J ends, which lost 1 base and 4 bases, there was a span of 17 bases. This CDR3 has 17 amino acids. The germline CDR1 and CDR2 sequences are LGHNA and YSLEER.

This clonotype was detected only a few times. The rearrangement uses TRBV5-1 and TRBJ2-7; no definite D call. Germline V gene lookup returns CDR1 SGHRS and CDR2 YFSETQ. There are 13 residues in the CDR3. Trimming removed 1 base from V and 3 bases from J, with 8 bases in between. In DNA, the CDR3 is TGCGCCAGCAGCTTGTCAGTAAACTACGAGCAGTACTTC. This sequence encodes CASSLSVNYEQYF.

V and J are TRBV29-1 and TRBJ1-2; the D gene is possibly TRBD1 (6 bases). The germline V gene encodes CDR1 SQVTM and CDR2 ANQGSEA. The CDR3 sequence is 14 residues long. Between the trimmed V and J ends, which lost 3 bases and 6 bases, there was a span of 17 bases. The CDR3 is CSVENGPGANGYTF. In nucleotides, the CDR3 is TGCAGCGTTGAGAACGGGCCGGGGGCGAATGGCTACACCTTC.

The gene calls are TRBV28 and TRBJ2-7, with D possibly TRBD1 on 6 matching bases. V dropped 5 bases and J dropped 1 base, with 15 bases sitting between them. This CDR3 comprises 15 residues. Germline V gene lookup returns CDR1 MDHEN and CDR2 SYDVKM. The CDR3 reads CASSGRTAPSYEQYF. CDR3 bases: TGTGCCAGCAGTGGCCGGACAGCCCCGTCCTACGAGCAGTACTTC.

For this clonotype: Because the CDR3 is missing its conserved closing phenylalanine or tryptophan, this is likely a read error. The chain has TRBV5-1 and TRBJ1-1; D is unclear. Germline CDR1 reads SGHRS; CDR2 reads YFSETQ. CDR3 length: 15 amino acids. Trimming left V 0 bases short and J 0 bases short, with 9 bases between. The CDR3 nucleotides read TGCGCCAGCAGCTTGGCCCTGGCACTGAACACTGAAGCTTTCCTT. It codes for CASSLALALNTEAFL.

The chain is built from TRBV4-2 and TRBJ2-7, with 10 bases that match TRBD2. The CDR3 is 18 amino acids. With 4 bases clipped from V and 5 bases from J, the junction kept 17 bases outside the gene matches. Germline assignment: CDR1 LGHNA and CDR2 YNFKEQ. The CDR3 DNA is TGTGCCAGCAGCCTTACCCTAGCGGGGGTTACCGCTGAGGACGAGCAGTACTTC. Its protein is CASSLTLAGVTAEDEQYF.

The V gene is TRBV3-1, the J gene TRBJ2-5; D is perhaps TRBD2 (7 bases). V shed 1 base and J shed 7 bases, with 19 bases lying between them. This CDR3 is built from 16 residues. Looked up from germline, CDR1 is LGHDT and CDR2 is YNNKEL (reference sequence). CDR3 sequence reads: CASSQVFDGGQRTQYF. CDR3 in DNA: TGTGCCAGCAGCCAAGTTTTTGACGGGGGGCAACGGACCCAGTACTTC.

The V and J genes are TRBV20-1 and TRBJ2-1; 7 nucleotides agree with TRBD1. Matching the DNA end better, TRBJ2-7 makes the J call doubtful. From germline, CDR1 is DFQATT and CDR2 SNEGSKA (reference sequence). The CDR3 is made up of 13 amino acids. This CDR3 reads CSAIRDSHYEQYF. CDR3 nucleotide sequence: TGCAGTGCTATCCGGGACAGCCACTACGAGCAGTACTTC.

V and J are TRBV6-5 and TRBJ2-5; possibly TRBD2 for D (6 bases). The end of the DNA aligns better with TRBJ2-1, so the J call may be wrong. Germline V gene sequence: CDR1 MNHEY, CDR2 SVGAGI. The CDR3 has 19 amino acids. CDR3 coding DNA: TGTGCCAGCAGTTACTCGGGGGGAGTCCGGTTAGTCCCCCCTAATGAGCAGTTCTTC. It specifies CASSYSGGVRLVPPNEQFF.

This chain connects TRBV28 to TRBJ2-7, with no clear D. The CDR3 is 14 residues long. Germline-derived CDR1 and CDR2 are MDHEN and SYDVKM. Trimming took 6 bases from V and 2 from J, leaving 14 bases between them. The CDR3 DNA follows: TGTGCCAGCAGACGTTCGACACGCCCCTACGAGCAGTACTTC. Translated, it gives CASRRSTRPYEQYF.

The chain carries TRBV29-1 and TRBJ1-1; 8 bases align to TRBD1. CDR3 length: 13 residues. Germline V gives CDR1 SQVTM, CDR2 ANQGSEA. J gave up 1 base and V 4 bases, and 2 bases lay outside the gene matches. CDR3 bases: TGCAGCGTTGCCGGACAGGGGAACACTGAAGCTTTCTTT. This sequence encodes CSVAGQGNTEAFF.